Detailed here is one TCR beta chain. Its matching antigen is unknown. The data were taken from a study of T cells in localized non-small cell lung cancer. Study-wide points: Of the top 100 tumor clones, median roughly 60 were in adjacent lung, approximately 29 among its top 100.

Method: immunoSEQ multiplex PCR; TCRdb's copy keeps in-frame clones and lacks some. The table includes over 50,000 clones, over 70% detected once. CDR3 length: 15 amino acids. Losses at the gene ends were 9 bases for V and 9 bases for J; bases not matched to a gene: 15. Germline CDR1 reads LNHDA; CDR2 reads SQIVND (reference sequence). This sequence joins TRBV19 and TRBJ2-1; the match to TRBD2 covers 9 bases. The sequence derives from a man between 40 and 75 years old with stage III lung adenocarcinoma. Sequencing used peripheral blood mononuclear cells, obtained before any cancer treatment. The CDR3 sequence is CASESGTSTKGEQFF. The CDR3 bases are TGTGCCAGCGAATCCGGGACTAGCACTAAAGGTGAGCAGTTCTTC.